This T cell receptor beta chain originates from a study of preoperative IRX-2 immunotherapy in early breast cancer. The assay was immunoSEQ multiplex PCR, and TCRdb's table has in-frame clones only and misses some. The repertoire holds fewer than 25,000 clones, with approximately 90% as singletons. CDR1 is SNHLY and CDR2 is FYNNEI in the germline V gene. The CDR3 totals 15 residues. Treatment described: preoperative locoregional IRX-2 cytokine immunotherapy. This phase Ib study tested locoregional IRX-2 cytokine immunotherapy given before surgery. J is TRBJ2-5 and V is TRBV2; possible D gene TRBD2, 6 bases. The closer fit of TRBJ2-7 to the DNA end suggests the J call may be wrong. Sequencing was performed on tumor tissue, taken after IRX-2 immunotherapy. This sequence originates from a human donor with breast cancer. CDR3 DNA: TGTGCCAGCAGCATTGCCGGGACTTTGTCCTACGAGCAGTACTTC. Protein product: CASSIAGTLSYEQYF.